Ten or more counts support the clone carrying this T cell receptor beta chain. TCRdb re-derived calls from the 5' RACE reads in MiXCR, one entry per CDR3 protein. The sample records about 10,000 distinct CDR3 sequences, 12% to 15% being singletons. Cells sorted as Tregs were CD4+, CD25+ and CD127-/low. J was trimmed by 10 bases and V by 2 bases; bases with no gene match: 9. Germline V lookup: CDR1 LNHDA, CDR2 SQIVND (reference sequence). The CDR3 is 17 amino acids. The sample comprised Tregs sorted from blood. The origin of this receptor is a female donor with breast cancer. The chain joins TRBV19 to TRBJ2-1, with 15 bases fitting TRBD2. Here the CDR3 DNA reads TGTGCCAGTAGTATATTGGGACTAGCGGGAGGCGCCGGGGAGCAGTTCTTC. It translates to CASSILGLAGGAGEQFF.